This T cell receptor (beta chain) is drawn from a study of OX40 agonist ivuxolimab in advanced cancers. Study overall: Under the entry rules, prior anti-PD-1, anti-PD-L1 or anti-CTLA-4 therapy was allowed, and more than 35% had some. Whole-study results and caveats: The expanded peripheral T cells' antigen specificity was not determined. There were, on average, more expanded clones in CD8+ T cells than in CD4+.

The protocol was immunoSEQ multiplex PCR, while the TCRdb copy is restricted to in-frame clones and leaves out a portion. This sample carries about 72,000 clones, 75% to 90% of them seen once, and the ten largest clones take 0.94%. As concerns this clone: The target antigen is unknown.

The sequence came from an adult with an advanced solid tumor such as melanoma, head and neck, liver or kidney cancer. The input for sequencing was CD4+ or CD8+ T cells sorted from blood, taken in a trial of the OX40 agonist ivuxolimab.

The CDR3 region has the DNA TGTGCCAGCACCCGTCAGGCGAATGTTGCCGCAGATACGCAGTATTTT. Protein: CASTRQANVAADTQYF. J is TRBJ2-3 and V is TRBV27; D uncertain. Per germline, CDR1 MNHEY and CDR2 SMNVEV (reference sequence). V was pared by 7 bases and J by 4 bases, with 21 bases between. The length of the CDR3 is 16 residues.